This is a list of T cell receptor beta chains from one sample in a study of cytomegalovirus exposure and HLA in healthy donors. The assay was immunoSEQ multiplex PCR, and TCRdb's table has in-frame clones only and misses some. The sample has 100,000 or so clones; around three quarters are singletons. Input material: PBMCs. Receptors were obtained from a woman in her thirties or forties in good health and CMV-seronegative. Each CDR3 is given with its conserved first and last residue. The size of a clone is reported for some rows only, either as once, few or many, or as a class for expanded clones.

CAWSPTSGAYEQYF	TRBV30	TRBJ2-7	-
CASSIDSRYAEAFF	TRBV19	TRBJ1-1	-
CASSPTRGSTDTQYF	TRBV28	TRBJ2-3	-
CAWSDTRIPADTQYF	TRBV30	TRBJ2-3	-
CASSPRRTGGDEKLFF	TRBV28	TRBJ1-4	-
CASNALNRNTEAFF	TRBV7-9	TRBJ1-1	-
CASREATYEQYF	TRBV28	-	-
CASNEGGTGSSPLHF	TRBV19	TRBJ1-6	-
CAWRAGTTTGELFF	TRBV30	TRBJ2-2	-
CASSLVSGRRDTQYF	TRBV7-9	TRBJ2-3	-
CATSRFAAVDSPLHF	TRBV15	TRBJ1-6	-
CASSLRGAGDNSPLHF	TRBV28	TRBJ1-6	few
CASSQEPTGMNTEAFF	TRBV5-1	TRBJ1-1	-
CSARFSRLAHEQFF	TRBV29-1	TRBJ2-1	-
CASSPQVGTGNQPQHF	TRBV4-2	TRBJ1-5	-
CASSARATNEKLFF	TRBV2	TRBJ1-4	-
CASSEEMWTGMNTEAFF	TRBV2	TRBJ1-1	once
CAIMAGINTGELFF	TRBV10-3	TRBJ2-2	-
CASSSDRDEKLFF	TRBV11-2	TRBJ1-4	-
CASSPGHPKATNEKLFF	TRBV18	TRBJ1-4	-
CASSQGREETQYF	TRBV4-3	TRBJ2-5	-
CASSQGASSYEQYF	TRBV4-2	TRBJ2-7	-
CASIGLSTGELFF	TRBV19	TRBJ2-2	-
CASSLTAGGQETQYF	TRBV28	TRBJ2-5	-
CASSPPVRGGRSNQPQHF	TRBV18	TRBJ1-5	-
CASSSSGTKDTGELFF	TRBV6-5	TRBJ2-2	-
CASSYLIWTATNEKLFF	TRBV5-5	TRBJ1-4	-
CASSFSGVNTGELFF	TRBV28	TRBJ2-2	-
CASSGTSGGYQETQYF	TRBV13	TRBJ2-5	few
CASSPLAGPVYNEQFF	TRBV18	TRBJ2-1	-
CASSQEFRGDQPQHF	TRBV4-1	TRBJ1-5	-
CASSPTSGSEQETQYF	TRBV28	TRBJ2-5	-
CASSQDWTGNNYGYTF	TRBV4-1	TRBJ1-2	-
CASSLGTGPSSPLHF	TRBV5-1	TRBJ1-6	-
CAWGRLAGVAGELFF	TRBV30	TRBJ2-2	-
CASSLTQGAYNEQFF	TRBV5-8	TRBJ2-1	-
CASSYRQGGNGYTF	TRBV6-5	TRBJ1-2	-
CASSLVGRNEQFF	TRBV5-1	TRBJ2-1	-
CASRDTGGLTEAFF	TRBV18	TRBJ1-1	-
CASSQEGGGWGSGELFF	TRBV4-2	TRBJ2-2	-
CASSRGALAGAWKGQFF	TRBV4-1	TRBJ2-1	-
CASTKTSGREGGTDTQYF	TRBV19	TRBJ2-3	-
CSVEPGQGTDTQYF	TRBV29-1	TRBJ2-3	-
CASSQEWEGSEKLFF	TRBV4-3	TRBJ1-4	-
CSSSFLGGKTQYF	TRBV7-9	TRBJ2-5	-
CASSRQGTNSPLHF	TRBV7-2	TRBJ1-6	-
CASSLGARKYEQYF	TRBV7-2	TRBJ2-7	-
CASSETSHNEQFF	TRBV6-1	TRBJ2-1	-
CASSPQGAQPQHF	TRBV18	TRBJ1-5	-
CASSLRGQGAKNYGYTF	TRBV7-2	TRBJ1-2	-